This is a list of T cell receptor beta chains from one sample in a study of Ad26.COV2.S vaccination and SARS-CoV-2 variants. Clones were read by immunoSEQ multiplex PCR, and TCRdb kept only the in-frame ones, dropping some. The table records more than 85,000 clones, roughly 75% of them present only once. This sample comprised peripheral blood, obtained after recovery from COVID-19. The receptors were gathered from a human donor who had recovered from COVID-19. Each CDR3 is given with its conserved first and last residue. Fields, in order: D gene, V gene, J gene, clone size, CDR3 protein, CDR3 DNA. D genes are given only for firm matches. Clone size, where shown, is once, few, many, or a class for clones that have expanded.

>.|TRBV29-1|TRBJ1-2|.
CSIRGAGQYEGYTF
TGCAGCATTCGGGGGGCAGGGCAATACGAGGGCTACACCTTC
>.|TRBV7-9|TRBJ1-1|.
CASSRAMNTEAFF
TGTGCCAGCTCCAGGGCTATGAACACTGAAGCTTTCTTT
>.|TRBV6-4|TRBJ2-7|.
CASSAEEGLSYEQYF
TGTGCCAGCAGTGCCGAGGAGGGGTTGTCCTACGAGCAGTACTTC
>.|TRBV6-4|TRBJ1-6|once
CASRLSGSYNSPLHF
TGTGCCAGCAGGCTGTCGGGCTCCTATAATTCACCCCTCCACTTT
>.|TRBV4-3|TRBJ2-1|.
CASSQVAGQNNEQFF
TGCGCCAGCAGCCAAGTAGCGGGACAGAACAATGAGCAGTTCTTC
>.|TRBV9|TRBJ2-7|.
CASSPDQGTYEQYF
TGTGCCAGCAGTCCGGACCAGGGGACGTACGAGCAGTACTTC
>TRBD1|TRBV6-5|TRBJ2-2|.
CASSGTGNTGELFF
TGTGCCAGCAGCGGGACAGGGAACACCGGGGAGCTGTTTTTT
>TRBD1|TRBV5-1|TRBJ1-2|.
CASSSTTGASYGYTF
TGCGCCAGCAGTTCAACGACAGGGGCATCCTATGGCTACACCTTC
>.|TRBV2|TRBJ1-5|once
CASSEINPGPQHF
TGTGCCAGCAGTGAAATCAACCCCGGGCCCCAGCATTTT
>.|TRBV19|TRBJ1-5|.
CASSPTGGNQPQHF
TGTGCCAGTAGTCCTACAGGAGGCAATCAGCCCCAGCATTTT
>.|TRBV2|TRBJ1-5|.
CASSTHVSNQPQHF
TGTGCCAGCAGCACACATGTTAGCAATCAGCCCCAGCATTTT
>.|TRBV7-2|TRBJ2-5|.
CASSLGGLKTQYF
TGTGCCAGCAGCTTAGGGGGCTTGAAGACCCAGTACTTC
>.|TRBV7-9|TRBJ1-5|.
CASSRTDINQPQHF
TGTGCCAGCAGCCGGACAGATATAAATCAGCCCCAGCATTTT
>.|TRBV15|TRBJ1-4|.
CATSRDRGRDEKLFF
TGTGCCACCAGCAGAGATAGGGGCAGAGATGAAAAACTGTTTTTT
>TRBD2|TRBV11-1|TRBJ2-3|few
CASSIAGWDTQYF
TGTGCCAGCAGTATAGCGGGGTGGGATACGCAGTATTTT
>.|TRBV6-5|TRBJ2-7|.
CASRPNRQGGYEQYF
TGTGCCAGCAGACCAAACAGACAGGGAGGCTACGAGCAGTACTTC
>.|TRBV19|TRBJ2-5|.
CASSHQGVETQYF
TGTGCCAGTAGTCACCAAGGGGTAGAGACCCAGTACTTC
>.|TRBV21-1|TRBJ1-6|few
CASSKEGSPLHF
TGTGCCAGCAGCAAAGAGGGGTCGCCCCTCCACTTT
>.|TRBV19|TRBJ2-2|.
CASSIIGSSTGELFF
TGTGCCAGTAGTATAATCGGCAGCTCCACCGGGGAGCTGTTTTTT
>TRBD2|TRBV4-3|TRBJ2-2|.
CASSRGLAGDYTGELFF
TGCGCCAGCAGCCGAGGACTAGCGGGGGACTACACCGGGGAGCTGTTTTTT